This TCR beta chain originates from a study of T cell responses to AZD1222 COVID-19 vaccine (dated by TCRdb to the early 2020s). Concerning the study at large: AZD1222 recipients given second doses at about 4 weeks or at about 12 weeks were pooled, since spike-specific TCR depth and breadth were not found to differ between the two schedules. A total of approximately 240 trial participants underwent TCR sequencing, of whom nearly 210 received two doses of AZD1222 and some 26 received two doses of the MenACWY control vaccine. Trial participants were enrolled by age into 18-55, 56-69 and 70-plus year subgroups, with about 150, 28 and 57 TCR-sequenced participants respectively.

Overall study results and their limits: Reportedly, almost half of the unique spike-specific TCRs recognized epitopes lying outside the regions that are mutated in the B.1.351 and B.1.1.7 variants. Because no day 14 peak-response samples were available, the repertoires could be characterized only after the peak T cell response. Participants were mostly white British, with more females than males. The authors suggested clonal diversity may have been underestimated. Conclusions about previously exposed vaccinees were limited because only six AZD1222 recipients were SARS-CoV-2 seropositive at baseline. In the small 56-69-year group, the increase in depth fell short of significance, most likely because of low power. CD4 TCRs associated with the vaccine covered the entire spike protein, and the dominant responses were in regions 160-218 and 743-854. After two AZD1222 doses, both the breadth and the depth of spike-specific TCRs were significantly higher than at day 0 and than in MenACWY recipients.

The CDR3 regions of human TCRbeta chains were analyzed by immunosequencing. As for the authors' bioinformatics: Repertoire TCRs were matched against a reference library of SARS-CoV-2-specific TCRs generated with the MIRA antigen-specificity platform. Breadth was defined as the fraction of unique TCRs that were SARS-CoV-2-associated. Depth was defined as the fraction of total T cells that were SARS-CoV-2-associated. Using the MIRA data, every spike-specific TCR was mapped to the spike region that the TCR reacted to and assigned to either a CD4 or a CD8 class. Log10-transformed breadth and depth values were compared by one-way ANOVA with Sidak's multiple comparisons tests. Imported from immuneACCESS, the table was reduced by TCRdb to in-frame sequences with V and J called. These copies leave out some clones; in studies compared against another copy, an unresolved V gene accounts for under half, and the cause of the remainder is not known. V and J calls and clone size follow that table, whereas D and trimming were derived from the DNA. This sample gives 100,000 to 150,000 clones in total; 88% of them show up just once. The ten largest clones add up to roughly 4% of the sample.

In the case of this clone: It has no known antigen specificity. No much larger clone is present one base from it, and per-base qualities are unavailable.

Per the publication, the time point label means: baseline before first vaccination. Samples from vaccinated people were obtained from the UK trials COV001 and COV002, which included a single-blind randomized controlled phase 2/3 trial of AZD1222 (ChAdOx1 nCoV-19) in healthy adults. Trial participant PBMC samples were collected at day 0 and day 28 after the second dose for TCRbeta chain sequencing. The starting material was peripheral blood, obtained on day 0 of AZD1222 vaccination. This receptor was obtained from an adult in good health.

The nucleotide sequence is given as TGTGCCAGCAGCTTAACCACTGAGCAGTTCTTC. It translates as CASSLTTEQFF. The sequence joins TRBV11-2 to TRBJ2-1; the D gene is not confidently resolved. CDR1 and CDR2, looked up from the germline V gene, are SGHAT and FQNNGV. The CDR3 sequence holds 11 residues, the cysteine and phenylalanine included. The kept DNA is CDR3 alone, 33 bases in frame from the first base. V and J lose 2 bases and 9 bases, and a span of 5 bases separates them. The variable domain in full, with residues beyond the CDR3 obtained from the reference TRBV11-2 and TRBJ2-1 genes, is EAGVAQSPRYKIIEKRQSVAFWCNPISGHATLYWYQQILGQGPKLLIQFQNNGVVDDSQLPKDRFSAERLKGVDSTLKIQPAKLEDSAVYLCASSLTTEQFFGPGTRLTVL.